Listed below are T cell receptor beta chains from one sample, sequenced in a study of cytotoxic CD8 clonotypes in ibrutinib-treated CLL. Repertoires were generated with immunoSEQ multiplex PCR, while TCRdb's copy carries only in-frame clones and drops some. The data contain fewer than 25,000 clones, roughly four fifths of them singletons. Here the sequenced sample was PBMCs, taken before ibrutinib treatment. The source is a human donor with chronic lymphocytic leukemia. The CDR3 runs from the conserved cysteine through the conserved F or W. The order of the fields is D gene, clone size, V gene, J gene, CDR3 DNA, CDR3 protein. D genes are given only for firm matches. Part of the rows lack a size; the others show once, few, many or a class for expanded clones.

d_call: NA; clone_size: NA; v_call: TRBV11-2; j_call: TRBJ1-2; cdr3_nt: TGTGCCAGCACCCCTTTTGGTGTCGGGGTAAACTATGGCTACACCTTC; cdr3_aa: CASTPFGVGVNYGYTF
d_call: NA; clone_size: NA; v_call: TRBV7-2; j_call: TRBJ1-1; cdr3_nt: TGTGCCAGCAGCTTTCTCCCGAGCCAAACCACTGAAGCTTTCTTT; cdr3_aa: CASSFLPSQTTEAFF
d_call: NA; clone_size: NA; v_call: TRBV4-3; j_call: TRBJ1-1; cdr3_nt: TGCGCCAGCAGCCCAATTTGGGACGGCGGGGGGACTGAAGCTTTCTTT; cdr3_aa: CASSPIWDGGGTEAFF
d_call: NA; clone_size: NA; v_call: TRBV7-9; j_call: TRBJ2-7; cdr3_nt: TGTGCCAGCAGCGCCCGGGGTTACGAGCAGTACTTC; cdr3_aa: CASSARGYEQYF
d_call: NA; clone_size: NA; v_call: TRBV28; j_call: TRBJ2-1; cdr3_nt: TGTGCCAGCAGGCGGACGGAGACCTCCTACAATGAGCAGTTCTTC; cdr3_aa: CASRRTETSYNEQFF
d_call: TRBD1; clone_size: NA; v_call: TRBV27; j_call: TRBJ2-3; cdr3_nt: TGTGCCAGCAGTGACCACAGGGGGTCCACATCTACGCAGTATTTT; cdr3_aa: CASSDHRGSTSTQYF
d_call: NA; clone_size: NA; v_call: TRBV2; j_call: TRBJ1-4; cdr3_nt: TGTGCCAGCAGTGAAACAGGGCAACTTGAAAAACTGTTTTTT; cdr3_aa: CASSETGQLEKLFF
d_call: TRBD2; clone_size: NA; v_call: TRBV7-3; j_call: TRBJ2-7; cdr3_nt: TGTGCCAGCAGCTTCAGCGGGAGGAGGCCAATCTACGAGCAGTACTTC; cdr3_aa: CASSFSGRRPIYEQYF
d_call: TRBD1; clone_size: NA; v_call: TRBV4-1; j_call: TRBJ1-4; cdr3_nt: TGCGCCAGCAGCCGCCTAGGGACAGCGAATGAAAAACTGTTTTTT; cdr3_aa: CASSRLGTANEKLFF
d_call: TRBD1; clone_size: NA; v_call: TRBV5-6; j_call: TRBJ1-1; cdr3_nt: TGTGCCAGCAGCCAATATGACAGGGACACTGAAGCTTTCTTT; cdr3_aa: CASSQYDRDTEAFF
d_call: NA; clone_size: few; v_call: TRBV6-4; j_call: TRBJ1-4; cdr3_nt: TGTGCCAGCAGTGACGGGGCAGGGTCTAATGAAAAACTGTTTTTT; cdr3_aa: CASSDGAGSNEKLFF
d_call: NA; clone_size: NA; v_call: TRBV29-1; j_call: TRBJ2-1; cdr3_nt: TGCAGCGTTGAAGGGCAGGGGGGCAATGAGCAGTTCTTC; cdr3_aa: CSVEGQGGNEQFF
d_call: NA; clone_size: NA; v_call: TRBV19; j_call: TRBJ1-5; cdr3_nt: TGTGCCAGTAAGGATAGGGCAGGGCAGCCCCAGCATTTT; cdr3_aa: CASKDRAGQPQHF
d_call: NA; clone_size: NA; v_call: TRBV28; j_call: TRBJ2-7; cdr3_nt: TGTGCCAGCAGTTTACAGGGCCCATACGAGCAGTACTTC; cdr3_aa: CASSLQGPYEQYF
d_call: TRBD1; clone_size: NA; v_call: TRBV19; j_call: TRBJ1-5; cdr3_nt: TGTGCCAGTAGTCCGGACAGGGGGCGAGGCAATCAGCCCCAGCATTTT; cdr3_aa: CASSPDRGRGNQPQHF
d_call: TRBD2; clone_size: NA; v_call: TRBV4-2; j_call: TRBJ2-3; cdr3_nt: TGTGCCAGCAGCCAAGAGATAAGAGCGGGGGGTGGGCTGTATTTT; cdr3_aa: CASSQEIRAGGGLYF
d_call: NA; clone_size: NA; v_call: TRBV7-2; j_call: TRBJ1-1; cdr3_nt: TGTGCCAGCAGCCCAACGTTGAGGACTGAAGCTTTCTTT; cdr3_aa: CASSPTLRTEAFF
d_call: TRBD1; clone_size: NA; v_call: TRBV10-3; j_call: TRBJ1-1; cdr3_nt: TGTGCCATCAGTGGGGCGGACAGGGTGAACACTGAAGCTTTCTTT; cdr3_aa: CAISGADRVNTEAFF
d_call: NA; clone_size: once; v_call: TRBV30; j_call: TRBJ2-2; cdr3_nt: TGTGCCTGGAGTGGGTCCCTGAACACCGGGGAGCTGTTTTTT; cdr3_aa: CAWSGSLNTGELFF
d_call: NA; clone_size: NA; v_call: TRBV18; j_call: TRBJ2-3; cdr3_nt: TGTGCCAGCTCCTCGTTTGGGGAGGGGGCAACAGATACGCAGTATTTT; cdr3_aa: CASSSFGEGATDTQYF
d_call: TRBD2; clone_size: NA; v_call: TRBV5-3; j_call: TRBJ2-1; cdr3_nt: TGTGCCAGAAGCTCCGGGACTAGCGGGTCCTGGTCCTACAATGAGCAGTTCTTC; cdr3_aa: CARSSGTSGSWSYNEQFF
d_call: NA; clone_size: few; v_call: TRBV7-2; j_call: TRBJ2-1; cdr3_nt: TGTGCCAGCAGCTTAGGGGGACCAAACAATGAGCAGTTCTTC; cdr3_aa: CASSLGGPNNEQFF
d_call: NA; clone_size: NA; v_call: TRBV14; j_call: TRBJ1-3; cdr3_nt: TGTGCCAGCAGTCGATGGGGAAACACCATATATTTT; cdr3_aa: CASSRWGNTIYF
d_call: TRBD2; clone_size: NA; v_call: TRBV19; j_call: TRBJ2-1; cdr3_nt: TGTGCCAGTAGTACCGGACTAGCGGGTTCCCTCCCCTTTGTCGGTGAGCAGTTCTTC; cdr3_aa: CASSTGLAGSLPFVGEQFF
d_call: TRBD1; clone_size: NA; v_call: TRBV6-5; j_call: TRBJ1-1; cdr3_nt: TGTGCCAGCAGTTACACCGCCAGGGGGGGCACTGAAGCTTTCTTT; cdr3_aa: CASSYTARGGTEAFF
d_call: NA; clone_size: once; v_call: TRBV6-5; j_call: TRBJ1-3; cdr3_nt: TGTGCCAGCAGTCCACAGGGATCTGGAAACACCATATATTTT; cdr3_aa: CASSPQGSGNTIYF
d_call: TRBD1; clone_size: NA; v_call: TRBV4-3; j_call: TRBJ2-7; cdr3_nt: TGCGCCAGCAGCCAAGAGGACAGGGGGCTATCCGAGCAGTACTTC; cdr3_aa: CASSQEDRGLSEQYF
d_call: NA; clone_size: NA; v_call: TRBV2; j_call: TRBJ2-1; cdr3_nt: TGTGCCAGCAGTGGGGAGTATGAGCAGTTCTTC; cdr3_aa: CASSGEYEQFF
d_call: TRBD2; clone_size: once; v_call: TRBV11-2; j_call: TRBJ2-1; cdr3_nt: TGTGCCAGCAGCTTAGGGGGGGGTAATGAGCAGTTCTTC; cdr3_aa: CASSLGGGNEQFF